The text below deals with one T cell receptor beta chain. V dropped 3 bases and J dropped 0 bases, with 16 bases sitting between them. CDR1 and CDR2 (germline): SGHRS, YFSETQ. The CDR3 extends over 16 amino acids. This entry comes from a study of control samples from healthy donors and cancer patients. The table came from immunoSEQ multiplex PCR; TCRdb's copy has only in-frame clones and leaves some out. Here the sample spans about 83,000 clones, around 91% being singletons. The V gene is TRBV5-1, the J gene TRBJ2-7, with D possibly TRBD1 on 5 matching bases. Sequenced material: blood. This clonotype originated in a man younger than 45 in good health. The CDR3 DNA sequence: TGCGCCAGCAGCTACGGGCAGGGCGGTGGCTCCTACGAGCAGTACTTC. This codes for CASSYGQGGGSYEQYF.